The T cell receptor beta chain under discussion was sequenced for a study of T-cell memory formation after mild COVID-19. A few counts support this clonotype. Its antigen is unidentified. TCRdb analysed the 5' RACE reads with MiXCR anew, one entry per CDR3 protein. The table lists about 140,000 distinct CDR3 sequences, 13% to 15% of them singletons. CDR1 and CDR2 (germline): SGHRS, YFSETQ. The CDR3 runs to 15 residues. Unmatched junction bases numbered 6, after V lost 3 bases and J lost 8 bases. Study outcomes and limitations: Certain responding clones were present in pre-infection memory, suggesting participation of cross-reactive memory.

Sequencing was carried out using PBMCs or a T cell subset sorted from them (not recorded which). The V and J genes are TRBV5-1 and TRBJ2-1; 12 nucleotides match TRBD1. The receptor's source is an adult woman who had mild COVID-19 (a few samples of this study predate the infection). Cell type and time point are not known. The CDR3 nucleotides are TGCGCCAGCAGCTCCGGGACAGGGGGCTTGGATGAGCAGTTCTTC. Translating gives CASSSGTGGLDEQFF.